The rows below give T cell receptor beta chains drawn from one sample of a study of cytomegalovirus exposure and HLA in healthy donors. Profiling relied on immunoSEQ multiplex PCR, and the TCRdb table lists in-frame clones only, not all of them. The data hold fewer than 200,000 clones, with roughly four fifths observed a single time. The material sequenced was PBMCs. The receptors were sampled from a female donor in good health and CMV-seronegative. CDR3s include the opening cysteine and the closing phenylalanine or tryptophan. The order of the fields is J gene, clone size, V gene, D gene, CDR3 DNA, CDR3 protein. A D gene is named only where the DNA matches it firmly. Rows may omit the clone size; those that give it use once, few, many or a size class.

J gene: TRBJ1-6
clone size: .
V gene: TRBV27
D gene: .
CDR3 DNA: TGTGCCAGCAGTTTATCGAGGGATTCACCCCTCCACTTT
CDR3 protein: CASSLSRDSPLHF

J gene: TRBJ2-1
clone size: .
V gene: TRBV29-1
D gene: .
CDR3 DNA: TGCAGCGCTGTCCAGGGATCCGCCTACAATGAGCAGTTCTTC
CDR3 protein: CSAVQGSAYNEQFF

J gene: TRBJ1-3
clone size: .
V gene: TRBV7-2
D gene: .
CDR3 DNA: TGTGCCAGCAGCCCGACGGGTCTCTCTGGAAACACCATATATTTT
CDR3 protein: CASSPTGLSGNTIYF

J gene: TRBJ2-5
clone size: .
V gene: TRBV11-3
D gene: .
CDR3 DNA: TGTGCCAGCAGCTTAGGCGGCTCGTCCCCGGGAGAGACCCAGTACTTC
CDR3 protein: CASSLGGSSPGETQYF

J gene: TRBJ2-7
clone size: .
V gene: TRBV20-1
D gene: .
CDR3 DNA: TGCAGTGCTACGACCGGGACAATAAGCTTC
CDR3 protein: CSATTGTISF

J gene: TRBJ2-5
clone size: .
V gene: TRBV5-1
D gene: TRBD2
CDR3 DNA: TGCGCCAGCAGCCTGGGGTCTAGCGGGCAAGAGACCCAGTACTTC
CDR3 protein: CASSLGSSGQETQYF

J gene: TRBJ2-7
clone size: .
V gene: TRBV20-1
D gene: .
CDR3 DNA: TGCAGTGCTAGAAGGGGTTACGAGCAGTACTTC
CDR3 protein: CSARRGYEQYF

J gene: TRBJ2-7
clone size: few
V gene: TRBV7-2
D gene: .
CDR3 DNA: TGTGCCAGCAGTCCACCGGGGGGCATCGAGCAGTACTTC
CDR3 protein: CASSPPGGIEQYF

J gene: TRBJ2-5
clone size: .
V gene: TRBV6-5
D gene: TRBD1
CDR3 DNA: TGTGCCAGCTCTCGGCCAGGGGGAATGGTGGAGACCCAGTACTTC
CDR3 protein: CASSRPGGMVETQYF

J gene: TRBJ2-7
clone size: few
V gene: TRBV27
D gene: TRBD2
CDR3 DNA: TGTGCCAGCACCCTGACTAGCGCCTCCTACGAGCAGTACTTC
CDR3 protein: CASTLTSASYEQYF

J gene: TRBJ1-5
clone size: .
V gene: TRBV7-2
D gene: .
CDR3 DNA: TGTGCCAGCAGCTCCTCCGGGCAGCCCCAGCATTTT
CDR3 protein: CASSSSGQPQHF